The present entry profiles one T cell receptor beta chain with its context. Antigen unknown. The PCR was carried out with 60 Vbeta primers and 13 Jbeta primers. Clones were sequenced by immunoSEQ multiplex PCR, and TCRdb holds only the in-frame ones, with some missing. The top ten hold less than 9% of the sample, which has 90,000 to 100,000 clones, roughly 80% seen once. The CDR3 loop spans 15 amino acids. V was trimmed by 0 bases and J by 6 bases, leaving 12 bases between them. The germline V gene encodes CDR1 SGHRS and CDR2 YFSETQ. This specimen comes from a study of cytomegalovirus exposure and HLA in healthy donors. Overall study findings and caveats: Presence/absence analysis assumed near-uniform sequencing depth across donors. In a later analysis, TCR beta V- and J-gene trimming showed a link to a missense DCLRE1C variant.

The origin of this receptor is a man aged 40-49 years in good health and CMV-seropositive. This sequence joins TRBV5-1 and TRBJ2-2; maybe TRBD1 (6 bases). Sequenced sample: PBMCs. Written as DNA, the CDR3 is TGCGCCAGCAGCTTGGGTCAGGGGTACCCCGGGGAGCTGTTTTTT. It is translated as CASSLGQGYPGELFF.